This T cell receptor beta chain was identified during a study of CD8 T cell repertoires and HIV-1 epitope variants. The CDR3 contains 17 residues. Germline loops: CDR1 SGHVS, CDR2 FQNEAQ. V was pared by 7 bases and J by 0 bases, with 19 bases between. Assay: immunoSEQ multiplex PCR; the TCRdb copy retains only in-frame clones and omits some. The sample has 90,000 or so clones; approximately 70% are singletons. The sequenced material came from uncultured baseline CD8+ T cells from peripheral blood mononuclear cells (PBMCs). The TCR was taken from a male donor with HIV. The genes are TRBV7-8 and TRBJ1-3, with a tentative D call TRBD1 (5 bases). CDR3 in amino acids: CASTIGAGLGSGNTIYF. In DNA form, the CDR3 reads TGTGCCAGCACCATAGGGGCAGGGTTAGGCTCTGGAAACACCATATATTTT. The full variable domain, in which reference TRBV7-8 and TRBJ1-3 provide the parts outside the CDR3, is GAGVSQSPRYKVAKRGQDVALRCDPISGHVSLFWYQQALGQGPEFLTYFQNEAQLDKSGLPSDRFFAERPEGSVSTLKIQRTQQEDSAVYLCASTIGAGLGSGNTIYFGEGSWLTVV.